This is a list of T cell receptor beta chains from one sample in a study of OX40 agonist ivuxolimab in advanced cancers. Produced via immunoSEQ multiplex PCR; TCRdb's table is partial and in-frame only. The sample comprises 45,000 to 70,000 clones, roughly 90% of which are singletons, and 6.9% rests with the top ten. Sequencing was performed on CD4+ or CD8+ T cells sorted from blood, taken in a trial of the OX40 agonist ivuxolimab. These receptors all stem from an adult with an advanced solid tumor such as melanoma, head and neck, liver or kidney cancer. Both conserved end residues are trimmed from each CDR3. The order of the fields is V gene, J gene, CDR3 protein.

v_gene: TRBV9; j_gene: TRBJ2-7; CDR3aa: ASSPRGGETRYEQY
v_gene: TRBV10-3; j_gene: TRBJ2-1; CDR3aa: AISEVSGRSNEQF
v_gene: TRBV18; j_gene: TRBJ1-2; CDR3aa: ASSPGGASYGYT
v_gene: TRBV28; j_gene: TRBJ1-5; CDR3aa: ASSLGGSRQPQH
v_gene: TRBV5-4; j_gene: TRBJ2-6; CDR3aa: ASSQDFWANVLT
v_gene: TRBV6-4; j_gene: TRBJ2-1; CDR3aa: ASSPLAGGPVNEQF
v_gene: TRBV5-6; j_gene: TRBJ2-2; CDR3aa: ASSLVEGYTGELF
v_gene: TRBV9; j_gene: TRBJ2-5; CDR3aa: ASSATGTQETQY
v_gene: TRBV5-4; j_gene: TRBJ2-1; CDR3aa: ASSLGDRGRNEQF
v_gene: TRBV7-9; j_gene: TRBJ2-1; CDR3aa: ASSQDMDNEQF
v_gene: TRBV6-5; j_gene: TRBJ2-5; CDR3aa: ASRTGGEQY
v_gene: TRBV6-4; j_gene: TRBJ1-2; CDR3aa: ASSSERGAYGYT
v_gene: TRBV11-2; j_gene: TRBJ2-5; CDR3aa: ASRHPGRRKETQY
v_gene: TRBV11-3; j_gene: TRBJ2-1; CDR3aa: ASSLGGLASEQF